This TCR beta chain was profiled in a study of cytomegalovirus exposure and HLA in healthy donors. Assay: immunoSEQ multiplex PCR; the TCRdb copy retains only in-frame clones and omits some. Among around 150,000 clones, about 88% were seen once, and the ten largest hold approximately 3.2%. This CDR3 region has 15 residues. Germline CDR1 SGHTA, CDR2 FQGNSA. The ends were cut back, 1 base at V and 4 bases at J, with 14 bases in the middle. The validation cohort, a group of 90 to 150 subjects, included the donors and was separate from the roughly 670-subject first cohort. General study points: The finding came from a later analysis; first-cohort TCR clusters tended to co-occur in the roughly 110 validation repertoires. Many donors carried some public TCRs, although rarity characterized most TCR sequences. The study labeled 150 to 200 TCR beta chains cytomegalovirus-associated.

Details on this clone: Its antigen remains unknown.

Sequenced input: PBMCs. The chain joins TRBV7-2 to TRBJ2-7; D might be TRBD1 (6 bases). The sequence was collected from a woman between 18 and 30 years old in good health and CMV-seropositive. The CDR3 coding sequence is TGTGCCAGCAGCTTAGGGGATCTAACAGGGTACGAGCAGTACTTC. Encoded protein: CASSLGDLTGYEQYF.